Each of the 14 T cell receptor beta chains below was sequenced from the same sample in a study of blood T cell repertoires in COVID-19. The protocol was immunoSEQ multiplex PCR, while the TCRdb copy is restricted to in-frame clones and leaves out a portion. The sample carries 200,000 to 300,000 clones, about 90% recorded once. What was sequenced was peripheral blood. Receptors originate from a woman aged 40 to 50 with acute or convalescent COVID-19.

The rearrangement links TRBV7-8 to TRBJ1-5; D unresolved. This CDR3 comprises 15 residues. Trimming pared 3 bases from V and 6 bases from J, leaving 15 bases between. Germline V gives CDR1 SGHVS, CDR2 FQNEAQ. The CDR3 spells CASSLADIRGQPQHF. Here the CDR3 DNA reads TGTGCCAGCAGCTTGGCTGATATTCGCGGTCAGCCCCAGCATTTT.

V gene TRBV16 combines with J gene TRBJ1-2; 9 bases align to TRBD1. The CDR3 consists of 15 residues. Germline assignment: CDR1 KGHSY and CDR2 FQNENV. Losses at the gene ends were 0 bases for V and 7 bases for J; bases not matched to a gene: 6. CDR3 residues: CASSQSRDRVSGYTF. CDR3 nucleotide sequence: TGTGCCAGCAGCCAATCAAGGGACAGGGTTAGTGGCTACACCTTC.

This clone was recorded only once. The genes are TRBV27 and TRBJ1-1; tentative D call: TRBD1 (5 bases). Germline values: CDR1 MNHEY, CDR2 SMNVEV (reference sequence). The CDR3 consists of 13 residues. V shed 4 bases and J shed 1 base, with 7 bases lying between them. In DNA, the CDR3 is TGTGCCAGCAGTTACGACAGGAACACTGAAGCTTTCTTT. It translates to CASSYDRNTEAFF.

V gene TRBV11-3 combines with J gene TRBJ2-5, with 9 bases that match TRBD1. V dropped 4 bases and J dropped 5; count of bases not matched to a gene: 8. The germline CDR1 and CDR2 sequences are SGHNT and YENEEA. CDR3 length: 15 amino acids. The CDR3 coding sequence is TGTGCCAGCAGCTCCGCGGGGGACAGGGAGGAGACCCAGTACTTC. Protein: CASSSAGDREETQYF.

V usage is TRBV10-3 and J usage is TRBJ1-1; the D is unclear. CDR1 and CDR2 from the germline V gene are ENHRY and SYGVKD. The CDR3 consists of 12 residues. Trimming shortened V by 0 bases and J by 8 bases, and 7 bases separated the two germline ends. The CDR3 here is CAISESTREAFF. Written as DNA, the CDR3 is TGTGCCATCAGTGAGTCGACTCGGGAAGCTTTCTTT.

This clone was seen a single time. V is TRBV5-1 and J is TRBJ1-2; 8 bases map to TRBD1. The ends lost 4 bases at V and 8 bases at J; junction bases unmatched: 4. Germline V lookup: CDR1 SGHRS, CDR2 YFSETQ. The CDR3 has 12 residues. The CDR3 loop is CASSLRTGGYTF. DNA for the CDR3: TGCGCCAGCAGCCTTAGGACAGGGGGCTACACCTTC.

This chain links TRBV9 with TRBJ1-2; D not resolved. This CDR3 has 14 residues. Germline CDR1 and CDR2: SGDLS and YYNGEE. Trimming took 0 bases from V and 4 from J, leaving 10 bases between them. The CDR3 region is CASSVEWRTYGYTF. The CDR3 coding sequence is TGTGCCAGCAGCGTAGAGTGGAGGACCTATGGCTACACCTTC.

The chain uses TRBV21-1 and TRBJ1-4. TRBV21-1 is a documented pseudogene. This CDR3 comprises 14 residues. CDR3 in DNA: TGTGCCAGCCCCCCGGGAAGGGTTGACGAAAAACTGTTTTTT. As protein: CASPPGRVDEKLFF.

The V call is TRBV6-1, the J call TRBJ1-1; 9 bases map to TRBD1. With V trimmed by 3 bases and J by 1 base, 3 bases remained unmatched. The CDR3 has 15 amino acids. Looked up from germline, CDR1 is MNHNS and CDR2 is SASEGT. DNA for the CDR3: TGTGCCAGCAGTGACCCGGGACAGGGGAACACTGAAGCTTTCTTT. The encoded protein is CASSDPGQGNTEAFF.

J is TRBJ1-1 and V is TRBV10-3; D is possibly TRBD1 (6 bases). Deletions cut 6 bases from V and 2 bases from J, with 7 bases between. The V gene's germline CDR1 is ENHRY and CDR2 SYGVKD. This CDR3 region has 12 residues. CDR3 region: CAIRDSNTEAFF. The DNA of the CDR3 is TGTGCCATCAGGGACAGTAACACTGAAGCTTTCTTT.

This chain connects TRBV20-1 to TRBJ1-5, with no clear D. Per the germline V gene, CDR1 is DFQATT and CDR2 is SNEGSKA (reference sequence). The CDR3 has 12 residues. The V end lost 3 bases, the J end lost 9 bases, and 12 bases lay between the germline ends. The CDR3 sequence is CSASYRYGPQHF. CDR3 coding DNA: TGCAGTGCTAGTTACAGATATGGGCCCCAGCATTTT.

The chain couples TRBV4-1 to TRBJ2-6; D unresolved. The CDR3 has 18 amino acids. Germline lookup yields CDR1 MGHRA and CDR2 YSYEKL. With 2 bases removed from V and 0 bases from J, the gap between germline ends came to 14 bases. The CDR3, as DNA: TGCGCCAGCAGCCAAAAATCCCTCGAGAGCTCTGGGGCCAACGTCCTGACTTTC. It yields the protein CASSQKSLESSGANVLTF.

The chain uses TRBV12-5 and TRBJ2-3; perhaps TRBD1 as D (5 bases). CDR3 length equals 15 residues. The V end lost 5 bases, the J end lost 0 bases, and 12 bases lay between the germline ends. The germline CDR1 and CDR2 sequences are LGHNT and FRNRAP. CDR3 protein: CASGLNGASTDTQYF. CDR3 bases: TGTGCTAGTGGTCTCAATGGGGCTAGCACAGATACGCAGTATTTT.

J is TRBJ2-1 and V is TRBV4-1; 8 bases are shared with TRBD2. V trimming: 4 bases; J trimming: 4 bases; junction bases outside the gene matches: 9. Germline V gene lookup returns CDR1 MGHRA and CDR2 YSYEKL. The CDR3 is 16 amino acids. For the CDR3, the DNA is TGCGCCAGCAGCCGGATGGCGGGGGGCGGGTACAATGAGCAGTTCTTC. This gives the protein CASSRMAGGGYNEQFF.